This T cell receptor (beta chain) emerged from a study of cytomegalovirus exposure and HLA in healthy donors. Findings of the study overall: Later analysis suggested most CMV-associated TCR beta chains were HLA-restricted.

The V end lost 5 bases, the J end lost 4 bases, and 3 bases lay between the germline ends. CDR3 length: 11 amino acids. In germline, CDR1 is KGHSH, CDR2 LQKENI. PCR involved 60 Vbeta and 13 Jbeta primers. Clones were sequenced by immunoSEQ multiplex PCR, and TCRdb holds only the in-frame ones, with some missing. Of more than 140,000 clones in the sample, roughly four fifths are singletons; the top ten hold approximately 6%. In regard to this clone: Its antigen remains unidentified.

Source material: PBMCs. The chain employs TRBV18 and TRBJ2-1; the D is unclear. This TCR was sampled from a man under 40 in good health and CMV-seropositive. CDR3 protein: CASSEYNEQFF. CDR3 nucleotides: TGTGCCAGCTCAGAGTACAATGAGCAGTTCTTC.